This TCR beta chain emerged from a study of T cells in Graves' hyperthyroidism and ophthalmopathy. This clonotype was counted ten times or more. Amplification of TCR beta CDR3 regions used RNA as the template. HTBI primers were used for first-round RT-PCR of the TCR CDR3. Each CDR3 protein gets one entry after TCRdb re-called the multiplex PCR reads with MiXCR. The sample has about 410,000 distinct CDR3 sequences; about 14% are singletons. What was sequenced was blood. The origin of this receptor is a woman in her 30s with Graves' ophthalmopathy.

The CDR3 reads CAINQRGATDTQYF. The CDR3 nucleotides are TGTGCCATCAACCAGCGGGGGGCCACAGATACGCAGTATTTT. V gene TRBV10-3 combines with J gene TRBJ2-3; 9 positions match TRBD2. The V and J ends lost 7 bases and 2 bases, in that order; junction bases with no gene match: 4. CDR1 is ENHRY and CDR2 is SYGVKD in the germline V gene. The CDR3 is 14 amino acids.